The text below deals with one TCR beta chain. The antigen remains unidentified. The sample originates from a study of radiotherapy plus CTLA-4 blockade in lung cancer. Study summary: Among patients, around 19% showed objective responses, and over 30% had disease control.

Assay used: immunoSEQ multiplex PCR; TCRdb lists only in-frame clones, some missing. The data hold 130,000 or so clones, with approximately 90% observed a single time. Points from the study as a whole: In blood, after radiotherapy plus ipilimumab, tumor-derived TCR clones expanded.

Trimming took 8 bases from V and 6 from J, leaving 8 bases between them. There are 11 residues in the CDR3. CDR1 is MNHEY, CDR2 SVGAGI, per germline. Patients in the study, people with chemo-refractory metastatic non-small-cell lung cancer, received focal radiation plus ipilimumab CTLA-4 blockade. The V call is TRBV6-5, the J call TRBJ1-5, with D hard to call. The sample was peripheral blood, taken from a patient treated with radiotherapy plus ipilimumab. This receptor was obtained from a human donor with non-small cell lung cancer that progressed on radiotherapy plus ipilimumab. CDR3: CASGKVQPQHF. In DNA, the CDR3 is TGTGCCAGCGGAAAAGTTCAGCCCCAGCATTTT.